This paragraph covers one T cell receptor beta chain sequence. Its antigen target is currently unknown. There are no base qualities to consult, and no much larger clone falls within one base. The cohort comprised 710 or so healthy bone marrow donors. All cohort members were sampled while nominally healthy, although unrecorded immune exposures were likely present. The donor was CMV seropositive and was included in the group of 300 or so seropositive cohort members. Every donor gave a peripheral blood sample, and the peripheral blood mononuclear cells from that sample were used for TCR beta sequencing. Genomic DNA was extracted from the blood cell samples with the Qiagen DNeasy Blood Extraction Kit. The CDR3 runs 12 residues from the cysteine to the phenylalanine. Only the CDR3 DNA is retained, 36 bases long and in frame from the first base. The germline V gene (reference sequence) supplies CDR1 MNHEY and CDR2 SMNVEV. Compared with germline, V lacks 11 bases and J lacks 0 bases; bases without a gene match: 3.

The data originate from a study of cytomegalovirus exposure and HLA in healthy donors (dated by TCRdb to the late 2010s). Looking at the study overall: An earlier analysis of approximately 550 of the donors reported approximately 300 Gb of sequence data and some 120 million unique TCR beta sequences from about 179 million T cells. To predict cytomegalovirus infection status, the study combined high-throughput TCR immunosequencing, statistical association of individual TCRs with disease status, and machine learning. In a later genetic analysis, genome-wide SNP genotypes for about 65% of the roughly 670 donors were used, and that subset was treated as a discovery cohort. In an earlier analysis of several hundred of the donors, high-throughput TCR beta sequencing was used to judge whether each TCR beta V gene segment behaved as functional or pseudogenic. Roughly 5 DR-DQ haplotypes were handled as single units for association and clustering, since linkage in the cohort was strong. The study aimed to test whether cataloging public T cell receptors could reveal signatures of past pathogen exposure. All discovery cohort repertoires had been generated using a single sequencing platform. Class I and class II HLA loci were covered by the typing at four-digit resolution. Approximately 310 gigabases of sequencing data and approximately 93 million unique TCR sequences were included in an early release covering roughly 600 HLA-typed donors. Alongside the repertoire data, information on donor age, sex, ethnicity and CMV serostatus was compiled. Of the 300 to 400 genotyped donors, roughly 85% fell in the genetic ancestry cluster associated with self-reported Caucasian donors. Using immunosequencing, the study profiled T cell repertoires from approximately 700 subjects and related those repertoires to cytomegalovirus serostatus. Typing coverage differed by locus: A, B, C, DRB1 and DQB1 were typed in roughly 620-630 donors, DQA1 in 522, DPA1 in some 610, and DPB1 in 400 to 480. Along with the roughly 610-subject first cohort, a separate validation cohort of about 110 different subjects was used. On average, roughly 200,000 unique TCR beta nucleotide sequences were sequenced per donor among fewer than 500 genotyped donors of the cohort, with approximately 18% of those sequences being non-productive. In a later analysis, previously published TCR beta repertoires from roughly 710 donors were re-analyzed and high-resolution HLA genotyping was added so that TCR occurrence patterns could be studied. Rather than drawing on any new phenotypic data, the later analysis identified candidate immune exposures from TCR beta sequences and the way those sequences occurred across donors. Broader findings and caveats from the paper: In a later analysis, HLA-associated TCR beta chains showed more clonal expansion and lower generation probabilities than non-associated chains that were equally common. The sequencing pipeline was judged likely to have produced a cluster of highly shared sequence variants as a technical artifact. Because some donors lacked HLA typing at each locus, the association tests relied only on the typed subset. A further reported finding was that TCR beta sequences accurately predicted the HLA-A and HLA-B alleles for most subjects in the first cohort. A later analysis reported that several top co-occurrence clusters appeared linked to parvovirus B19, influenza, CMV and Epstein-Barr virus. CMV serostatus was the only immune exposure information available for the cohort. Three of the identified cytomegalovirus-associated TCR beta chains were confirmed in vitro to be specific for cytomegalovirus antigens. Strong co-occurrence of HLA alleles, especially DR and DQ, made assigning TCR associations to individual alleles difficult. An association between a missense DCLRE1C variant and V-gene and J-gene trimming of TCR beta chains was found in a later genetic analysis and replicated in an independent cohort. The study listed 164 TCR beta chains as associated with cytomegalovirus. The authors suggested that the approach could potentially be generalized to other disease states and immunological phenotypes. Some IMGT-functional V segments, including TRBV6-2 and TRBV6-3, could not be told apart with the 87-base-pair reads, so those segments were excluded. A later genetic analysis reported fewer N-insertions in productive TCRs among donors in an Asian-associated ancestry cluster than the roughly 700-donor mean. Linkage disequilibrium might explain the correlated functional status among segregating V segments, but an unknown experimental factor could not be excluded. The classifier was reported to diagnose cytomegalovirus status with high specificity and sensitivity in both the original and validation cohorts. Presence/absence analyses assumed roughly uniform sequencing depth across donors, an assumption that may not hold. The earlier analysis of approximately 540 of the donors excluded 15 to 20 rarely observed V segments, including chromosome 9 orphons, because counts were too low. In a later analysis, the rate of TCR association differed among HLA loci, with DRB1 alleles having the most associated TCRs and HLA-C alleles having the fewest. Most CMV-associated TCR beta chains appeared to be HLA-restricted in a later analysis, and the HLA associations seemed to be driven largely by CMV exposure. In an earlier analysis of approximately 600 of the donors, most TCR beta V segments were observed in productive rearrangements about 90% or about 30% of the time, broadly matching IMGT annotations. At a false discovery rate of 0.05, a later analysis linked around 15,000 TCR beta sequences to specific HLA alleles. Across donors, most TCR sequences were observed very rarely, whereas some public TCRs were present in many individuals. The cohort was sequenced for TCR beta chains only, and without alpha or paired-chain data the features that could be detected were limited.

Preparation of the library involved the immunoSEQ multiplex PCR assay. For the multiplex PCR, a mixture combining 60 forward primers for TCR Vbeta segments and 13 reverse primers for TCR Jbeta segments was used. The CDR3 region of rearranged TCR beta genes was amplified from genomic DNA by a multiplex PCR assay. The amplified TCR beta libraries were sequenced on the Illumina HiSeq System as 87-base-pair reads. As for how the authors treated the data: A later analysis tallied 75 million to 95 million unique TCR beta chains across the 666 repertoires, and about 12 million of those chains were shared by two or more donors. Raw reads were error-corrected and collapsed into unique sequences by a nearest-neighbor algorithm in which closely related sequences were merged to remove PCR and sequencing errors. CDR3 sequences were aligned to IMGT reference sequences to assign V, D and J gene segments. For a sequence to be retained, a match of at least six nucleotides was required to both a V gene segment and a J gene segment. Rearrangements were called productive when the CDR3 lacked stop codons and stayed in frame with V and J; all others were non-productive. Following IMGT convention, CDR3 was defined as the stretch from the second conserved V-encoded cysteine up to the conserved J-encoded phenylalanine. Sequences without an unambiguous match to a single V gene segment were excluded from the earlier analysis of several hundred of the donors. An earlier analysis of a few hundred of the donors classified V segments as functional when productive rearrangements were above 56.7% and as segregating when the standard deviation between donors was above 5%. A statistical classification framework was built for diagnosing cytomegalovirus status from the catalog of TCR beta chain sequences. In a later analysis, V and J genes were assigned by comparing TCR nucleotide sequences against IMGT/GENE-DB human TR gene sequences. In a later analysis, CDR3 sequences and most-parsimonious VDJ recombination scenarios were assigned using the TCRdist pipeline. A later analysis defined each TCR beta chain by its CDR3 amino acid sequence plus V-gene family, and excluded reads lacking a unique V-gene family. As a way to deal with suspected cross-contamination and a sequencing artifact, a later analysis dropped hundreds of nucleotide sequences that were highly shared and had low generation probability. In a later analysis, a clonal expansion index was calculated for each public chain from normalized within-repertoire ranks of inferred template counts. In a later analysis, generation probabilities were computed using a VDJ recombination model fitted to out-of-frame rearrangements, and the results were checked against IGoR. In a later analysis, TCR-TCR, TCR-HLA and TCR-CMV co-occurrence was scored with hypergeometric tests, and a repertoire-size bias correction was applied to TCR pairs. A later analysis estimated false discovery rates by permuting HLA or CMV assignments 20 times. In a later analysis, co-occurring TCRs were grouped using DBSCAN, with TCRdist sequence similarity added in when clustering inside HLA-allele-positive subsets. For co-occurrence clustering, repertoires with fewer than 30,000 or more than 120,000 public chains were excluded, along with 5 or 6 repertoires with anomalous nucleotide sharing. Held by TCRdb, this immuneACCESS table contains in-frame sequences only and omits some clones. Under half of the omission traces to an unresolved V gene where checked; the cause of the rest is unknown. From that table come the V and J calls and clone size; the DNA was used to work out D and trimming. This sample is represented by under 130,000 clones; roughly three fifths of them were singletons. The biggest ten clones account for approximately 3.9% of the sample.

Material: PBMCs. The V and J genes are TRBV27 and TRBJ2-7, with 8 central nucleotides matching TRBD2. This TCR derives from a man aged 25 to 40 in good health and CMV-seropositive. The sequenced DNA: TGTGCCCCGGGAGGGGTCTCCTACGAGCAGTACTTC. This gives the protein CAPGGVSYEQYF.